This T cell receptor beta chain emerged from a study of T cells in Graves' hyperthyroidism and ophthalmopathy. Study conclusions and caveats: Ophthalmopathy and stable hyperthyroidism were told apart by a 13 V-J model. Blood shared most expanded thyroid clonotypes above 0.001.

Germline V gene data show CDR1 as MGHDK and CDR2 as SYGVNS. V shed 0 bases and J shed 5 bases, with 7 bases lying between them. The CDR3 has 13 amino acids. Recently diagnosed hyperthyroidism of less than 2 months' duration affected patients aged 18 to 65. This clonotype has just one count. Antigen specificity is unknown. RNA transcripts gave rise to amplified TCR beta CDR3 regions. The HTBI primer set served for first-round RT-PCR of the TCR CDR3. Each CDR3 protein gets one entry after TCRdb re-called the multiplex PCR reads with MiXCR. Of about 560,000 distinct CDR3 sequences listed, over 15% are singletons.

The sequenced sample consisted of blood. The sequence came from a woman aged 18-35 years with Graves' hyperthyroidism. This rearrangement joins TRBV25-1 to TRBJ1-1; no reliable D call. CDR3 sequence: CASSEYRGTEAFF. CDR3 DNA sequence: TGTGCCAGCAGTGAATATAGAGGGACTGAAGCTTTCTTT.